Below are 31 T cell receptor beta chains sequenced from a single sample in a study of breast tumors, draining lymph nodes, adjacent tissues. TCRdb fed the multiplex PCR reads into MiXCR, producing one record per CDR3 protein. This sample has about 35,000 distinct CDR3 sequences; over 30% occur once, and the top ten carry about 11%. Sequenced: breast tumor tissue. These receptors were taken from a female donor with breast cancer. Some clones in this sample may be carry-over from other donors' samples.

This clonotype was observed many times. This chain uses TRBV14 with TRBJ2-7; a possible D gene is TRBD1 (6 bases). Trimming took 7 bases from V and 6 from J, leaving 25 bases between them. The CDR3 has 16 residues. Germline V gives CDR1 SGHDN, CDR2 FVKESK. The DNA for the CDR3 is TGTGCCAGCACAGGGGCCCAGCGACCGAGCTGGAGCGAGCAGTACTTC. Translated, it gives CASTGAQRPSWSEQYF.

This clonotype was seen many times. CDR3 in DNA: TGTGCCAGCAGTTCTAGCGGTCTTACCTACGAGCAGTACTTC. Amino acid sequence: CASSSSGLTYEQYF. The V gene is TRBV7-2, the J gene TRBJ2-7; TRBD2 agrees at 7 bases. The CDR3 spans 14 residues. Looked up from germline, CDR1 is SGHTA and CDR2 is FQGNSA. V was clipped by 6 bases and J by 2 bases; unmatched bases: 7.

This clonotype was seen many times. The chain carries TRBV6-1 and TRBJ2-3; D could derive from TRBD1 or TRBD2 (6 bases each). Trimming took 10 bases from V and 2 from J, leaving 19 bases between them. This CDR3 contains 15 residues. Germline loops: CDR1 MNHNS, CDR2 SASEGT. CDR3 nucleotide sequence: TGTGCCACCCTGCCCGGGGGCGGGTTCACAGATACGCAGTATTTT. Amino acid sequence: CATLPGGGFTDTQYF.

Regarding this clonotype: A clone one base away is much larger, so this may be a read error. This chain joins TRBV7-6 and TRBJ2-7; D might be TRBD2 (6 bases). The CDR3 runs to 12 residues. Looked up from germline, CDR1 is SGHVS and CDR2 is FNYEAQ. With 8 bases removed from V and 6 bases from J, the gap between germline ends came to 14 bases. The CDR3, as DNA: TGTGCCAGCGGCCCTGGAGGGTTCGAGCAGTACTTC. This sequence encodes CASGPGGFEQYF.

The chain has TRBV7-2 and TRBJ2-3, with 10 bases that match TRBD2. Germline CDR1 and CDR2: SGHTA and FQGNSA. The CDR3 has 17 amino acids. The junction had 12 bases not matched to a gene; V was cut back by 5 bases and J by 4 bases. The CDR3 nucleotides read TGTGCCAGCAGCGTTAACCTCCGACTAGCGGGTTCAGATACGCAGTATTTT. Protein product: CASSVNLRLAGSDTQYF. Drawing the rest from reference TRBV7-2 and TRBJ2-3, the complete variable domain is GAGVSQSPSNKVTEKGKDVELRCDPISGHTALYWYRQSLGQGLEFLIYFQGNSAPDKSGLPSDRFSAERTGGSVSTLTIQRTQQEDSAVYLCASSVNLRLAGSDTQYFGPGTRLTVL.

In this sample, this clonotype turned up a few times. J is TRBJ1-5 and V is TRBV3-1; maybe TRBD1 (5 bases). Germline V gene data show CDR1 as LGHDT and CDR2 as YNNKEL (reference sequence). The CDR3 has 15 residues. Trimming left V 2 bases short and J 3 bases short, with 11 bases between. In DNA form, the CDR3 reads TGTGCCAGCAGCCAACGAGCGGGGGACAATCAGCCCCAGCATTTT. Protein: CASSQRAGDNQPQHF.

The rearrangement uses TRBV4-1 and TRBJ2-7; 13 bases agree with TRBD2. Per the germline V gene, CDR1 is MGHRA and CDR2 is YSYEKL. This CDR3 is built from 18 residues. V trimming: 1 base; J trimming: 5 bases; junction bases outside the gene matches: 11. The CDR3 DNA sequence: TGCGCCAGCAGCCAAGGCGCCGGACTAGCGGGAGTCGAGAACGAGCAGTACTTC. This gives the protein CASSQGAGLAGVENEQYF.

This clonotype has a handful of counts. This may arise from a read error, as a much more abundant clone is one base away. The gene calls are TRBV6-1 and TRBJ2-7; 9 bases match TRBD2. The CDR3 spans 14 residues. Germline loops: CDR1 MNHNS, CDR2 SASEGT. CDR3 in DNA: TGTGCCGGCAGTGAAATGGCGGGACTAGCTGATCACGACTTC. Its protein product is CAGSEMAGLADHDF.

This clonotype was counted many times. The V call is TRBV5-6, the J call TRBJ2-1; unclear D gene. Germline V gene lookup returns CDR1 SGHDT and CDR2 YYEEEE. This CDR3 region has 14 residues. Trimming took 0 bases from V and 5 from J, leaving 9 bases between them. DNA for the CDR3: TGTGCCAGCAGCTTGGCCAGGCGCAACAATGAGCAGTTCTTC. It yields the protein CASSLARRNNEQFF. Full variable domain (rest looked up from reference TRBV5-6 and TRBJ2-1): DAGVTQSPTHLIKTRGQQVTLRCSPKSGHDTVSWYQQALGQGPQFIFQYYEEEERQRGNFPDRFSGHQFPNYSSELNVNALLLGDSALYLCASSLARRNNEQFFGPGTRLTVL.

This clonotype came up many times. This rearrangement joins TRBV12-3 or TRBV12-4 to TRBJ2-1; 7 bases match TRBD2. Losses at the gene ends were 2 bases for V and 9 bases for J; bases not matched to a gene: 7. The CDR3 covers 14 residues. For the CDR3, the DNA is TGTGCCAGCAGTTTAAGTGGGAGGGCTGGTGAGCAGTTCTTC. Amino acid sequence: CASSLSGRAGEQFF.

The chain combines TRBV9 with TRBJ1-1; D perhaps matches TRBD1 (5 bases). V was cut by 0 bases and J by 7 bases, with 10 bases left in between. CDR1 SGDLS and CDR2 YYNGEE come from the germline V gene. CDR3 length equals 13 residues. The CDR3 is CASSVAYDSEAFF. The DNA of the CDR3 is TGTGCCAGCAGCGTAGCTTATGACAGTGAAGCTTTCTTT.

Turning to this clonotype: This likely comes from a read error, as the CDR3 has no conserved phenylalanine or tryptophan at its end. This sequence joins TRBV20-1 and TRBJ2-7, with D tentatively TRBD1 or TRBD2 (5 bases each). Germline V gene lookup returns CDR1 DFQATT and CDR2 SNEGSKA (reference sequence). There are 13 residues in the CDR3. CDR3 bases: TGCAGTGCTACCGGGACGTTCTCCTATGAGCAGTACTCC. Its protein product is CSATGTFSYEQYS.

The chain is built from TRBV27 and TRBJ1-2, with unresolved D. This CDR3 contains 10 residues. Germline V CDR1 and CDR2: MNHEY, SMNVEV (reference sequence). The germline V and J ends were trimmed by 6 bases and 4 bases, with 3 bases remaining between them. CDR3 in amino acids: CASSLYGYTF. CDR3 DNA: TGTGCCAGCAGCCTCTATGGCTACACCTTC.

This clonotype was seen many times. The chain recombines TRBV11-3 with TRBJ2-2; a weak D match, TRBD1 (6 bases). V gave up 7 bases and J gave up 5 bases, with 14 bases separating them. This CDR3 contains 14 residues. The germline V gene has CDR1 SGHNT and CDR2 YENEEA. The CDR3 loop reads CASTFHRVTGELFF. As DNA, the CDR3 is TGTGCCAGCACCTTCCACAGGGTTACCGGGGAGCTGTTTTTT.

This clonotype was detected ten times or more. The gene calls are TRBV2 and TRBJ2-1, with D maybe TRBD1 (5 bases). This CDR3 is 13 amino acids long. Per the germline V gene, CDR1 is SNHLY and CDR2 is FYNNEI. Trimming cost V 6 bases and J 10 bases, with 16 bases left between them. This chain's CDR3 is CASRQPGSREQFF. CDR3 sequence (DNA): TGTGCCAGCAGACAACCAGGGTCTCGAGAGCAGTTCTTC.

About this clonotype itself: This is likely a read error, given that the CDR3 carries no conserved phenylalanine or tryptophan at its end. This chain links TRBV10-3 with TRBJ2-2, with TRBD1 matching over 9 bases. The CDR3 covers 15 residues. Germline loops: CDR1 ENHRY, CDR2 SYGVKD. CDR3 coding DNA: TGTGCCATCAAGGACAGGGGTATAAACACCGGGAAGCTGTTTTCT. Protein sequence: CAIKDRGINTGKLFS.

This clonotype has at least ten counts. This sequence joins TRBV9 and TRBJ2-3, with a tentative D call TRBD2 (5 bases). The CDR3 is 13 residues long. V lost 6 bases and J 0 bases, leaving 8 bases between the germline ends. Germline CDR1 SGDLS, CDR2 YYNGEE. The CDR3 DNA sequence: TGTGCCAGCAACGGAGGAAGCACAGATACGCAGTATTTT. Residues: CASNGGSTDTQYF.

This clonotype appeared many times. The chain is built from TRBV20-1 and TRBJ2-5; a weak D match, TRBD2 (5 bases). The V end lost 6 bases, the J end lost 1 base, and 12 bases lay between the germline ends. This CDR3 contains 13 residues. Germline CDR1 is DFQATT and CDR2 is SNEGSKA (reference sequence). CDR3 protein: CSATLVGQETQYF. CDR3 in DNA: TGCAGTGCCACACTAGTCGGCCAAGAGACCCAGTACTTC.

This clonotype was counted ten times or more. V is TRBV19 and J is TRBJ2-1, with 15 bases matching TRBD2. Germline values: CDR1 LNHDA, CDR2 SQIVND (reference sequence). The ends lost 3 bases at V and 9 bases at J; junction bases unmatched: 6. CDR3 size: 16 residues. The CDR3 region is CASSIRTSGRDVEQFF. CDR3 sequence (DNA): TGTGCCAGTAGTATCCGGACTAGCGGGAGGGATGTTGAGCAGTTCTTC.

The gene calls are TRBV20-1 and TRBJ2-3; 11 nucleotides line up with TRBD2. CDR3 length: 15 amino acids. The V gene's germline CDR1 is DFQATT and CDR2 SNEGSKA (reference sequence). The J segment lost 9 bases and the V segment lost 3 bases, leaving 11 bases of the junction unmatched. CDR3 sequence reads: CSASLAGGRWGTQYF. The CDR3 coding sequence is TGCAGTGCTAGTCTAGCGGGAGGACGGTGGGGGACGCAGTATTTT.

This clonotype was counted ten times or more. The genes are TRBV10-2 and TRBJ1-2; D is undetermined. CDR3 size: 13 residues. The V gene lost 4 bases and the J gene lost 1 base, with 7 bases spanning the gap. Per germline, CDR1 WSHSY and CDR2 SAAADI. The CDR3 here is CASSGQYNYGYTF. In DNA form, the CDR3 reads TGCGCCAGCAGTGGGCAGTATAACTATGGCTACACCTTC.

This clonotype was seen only a few times. V is TRBV19 and J is TRBJ2-2, with 7 bases lining up with TRBD2. There are 13 residues in the CDR3. The J segment lost 7 bases and the V segment lost 3 bases, leaving 2 bases of the junction unmatched. CDR1 LNHDA and CDR2 SQIVND come from the germline V gene (reference sequence). The CDR3 loop is CASSMAGVGELFF. The DNA for the CDR3 is TGTGCCAGTAGTATGGCGGGGGTCGGGGAGCTGTTTTTT.

In this sample, this clonotype turned up many times. V is TRBV7-6 and J is TRBJ2-3, with D possibly matching TRBD2 (5 bases). Trimming removed 1 base from V and 3 bases from J, with 11 bases in between. Per the germline V gene, CDR1 is SGHVS and CDR2 is FNYEAQ. This CDR3 contains 15 residues. CDR3 sequence: CASSLGLGVTDTQYF. Written as DNA, the CDR3 is TGTGCCAGCAGCTTAGGATTGGGAGTTACAGATACGCAGTATTTT.

This clonotype has more than one count but fewer than ten. The V gene is TRBV12-5, the J gene TRBJ2-6, with TRBD1 matching 7 bases. Trimming at V came to 1 base and at J to 0 bases, leaving 3 bases not matched to a gene. This CDR3 contains 17 residues. Germline CDR1 and CDR2: LGHNT and FRNRAP. Here the CDR3 reads CASGLDPGGSGANVLTF. As DNA, the CDR3 is TGTGCTAGTGGTTTGGACCCAGGGGGCTCTGGGGCCAACGTCCTGACTTTC.

V and J are TRBV5-1 and TRBJ2-5; TRBD2 matches at 10 bases. V trimming: 2 bases; J trimming: 4 bases; junction bases outside the gene matches: 5. This CDR3 has 15 amino acids. Germline loops: CDR1 SGHRS, CDR2 YFSETQ. In DNA form, the CDR3 reads TGCGCCAGCAGCTTTAGAGCGGGAGGGGGAGAGACCCAGTACTTC. It is translated as CASSFRAGGGETQYF.

This sequence joins TRBV19 and TRBJ2-1; a weak D match, TRBD2 (6 bases). This CDR3 has 16 residues. The V end was cut by 3 bases, the J end by 1 base, with 13 bases between. Germline V gene data show CDR1 as LNHDA and CDR2 as SQIVND (reference sequence). The CDR3 region is CASSMAGTGSYNEQFF. The CDR3 nucleotides read TGTGCCAGTAGTATGGCAGGGACTGGGTCCTACAATGAGCAGTTCTTC.

This clonotype was recorded many times. The chain is built from TRBV19 and TRBJ2-1; 11 bases fit TRBD2. With V trimmed by 3 bases and J by 4 bases, 2 bases remained unmatched. CDR3 length equals 15 residues. Looked up from germline, CDR1 is LNHDA and CDR2 is SQIVND (reference sequence). The CDR3, as DNA: TGTGCCAGTAGTATCGGGACTAGCGGTTACAATGAGCAGTTCTTC. This gives the protein CASSIGTSGYNEQFF.

This clonotype was seen at least ten times. The CDR3 is CASSSGRADQQFF. The CDR3, as DNA: TGTGCCAGCAGTAGCGGGAGGGCCGATCAGCAGTTCTTC. The chain joins TRBV6-6 to TRBJ2-1; 10 bases match TRBD2. The CDR3 totals 13 residues. Looked up from germline, CDR1 is MNHNY and CDR2 is SVGAGI (reference sequence). Trimming took 5 bases from V and 11 from J; bases not matched to a gene: 6.

This clonotype was observed a few times. This may arise from a read error, as a much more abundant clone is one base away. The rearrangement joins TRBV20-1 to TRBJ2-1, with TRBD1 matching over 10 bases. The trim removed 3 bases at V and 5 bases at J, leaving 1 base unmatched. This CDR3 comprises 13 residues. Germline assignment: CDR1 DFQATT and CDR2 SNEGSKA (reference sequence). The CDR3 bases are TGCAGTGCTAGGACAGGGGGCCACAATGAGCAGTTCTTC. It encodes CSARTGGHNEQFF.

The V gene is TRBV28, the J gene TRBJ1-2, with a possible D match to TRBD1 (5 bases). Germline CDR1 and CDR2: MDHEN and SYDVKM. The CDR3 length is 13 residues. V was shortened by 3 bases and J by 3 bases, with 8 bases between the two germline ends. CDR3 DNA: TGTGCCAGCAGTTTCGGCAGGGACTATGGCTACACCTTC. This gives the protein CASSFGRDYGYTF.

To note about this clonotype: Possible read error: a much larger clone is one base away. The genes are TRBV25-1 and TRBJ2-1; D ambiguous. CDR1 is MGHDK, CDR2 SYGVNS, per germline. Trimming took off 3 bases at V and 9 bases at J, with 12 bases between the two ends. This CDR3 has 13 residues. The CDR3 coding sequence is TGTGCCAGCAGTGAGGGGAATGACGGTGAGCAGTTCTTC. It specifies CASSEGNDGEQFF.